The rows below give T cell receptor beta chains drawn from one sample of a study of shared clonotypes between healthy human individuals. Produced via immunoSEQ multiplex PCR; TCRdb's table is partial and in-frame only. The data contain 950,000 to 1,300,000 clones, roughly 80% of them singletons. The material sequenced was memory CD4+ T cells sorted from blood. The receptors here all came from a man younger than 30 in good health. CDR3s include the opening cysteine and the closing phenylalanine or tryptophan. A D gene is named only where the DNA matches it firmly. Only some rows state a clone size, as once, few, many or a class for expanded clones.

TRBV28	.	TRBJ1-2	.	CASGWGGGYGYTF	TGTGCCAGCGGGTGGGGGGGCGGCTATGGCTACACCTTC
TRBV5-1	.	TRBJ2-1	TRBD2	CASSLVENARTSGKGNEQFF	TGCGCCAGCAGCTTGGTAGAGAATGCGCGGACTAGCGGGAAAGGCAATGAGCAGTTCTTC
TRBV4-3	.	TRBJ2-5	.	CASSQGGGGETQYF	TGCGCCAGCAGCCAAGGGGGAGGTGGGGAGACCCAGTACTTC
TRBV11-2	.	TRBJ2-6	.	CASSLSGSSGANVLTF	TGTGCCAGCAGCTTATCAGGTAGCTCTGGGGCCAACGTCCTGACTTTC
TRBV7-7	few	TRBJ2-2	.	CASSPYHDSANTGELFF	TGTGCTAGCAGCCCTTACCACGACAGCGCGAACACCGGGGAGCTGTTTTTT
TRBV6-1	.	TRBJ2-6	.	CASRVPGANVLTF	TGTGCCAGCAGGGTCCCTGGGGCCAACGTCCTGACTTTC
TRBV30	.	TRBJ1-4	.	CAWGKGFEKLFF	TGTGCCTGGGGAAAGGGGTTTGAAAAACTGTTTTTT
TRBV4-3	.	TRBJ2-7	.	CASSQDWALEREQYF	TGCGCCAGCAGCCAAGATTGGGCACTCGAGCGCGAGCAGTACTTC
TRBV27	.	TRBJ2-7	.	CASSLFSRGGSSYEQYF	TGTGCCAGCAGTTTATTTTCCCGCGGCGGCTCCTCCTACGAGCAGTACTTC
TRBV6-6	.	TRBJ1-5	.	CASSYSEGNQPQHF	TGTGCCAGCAGTTACTCGGAAGGGAATCAGCCCCAGCATTTT
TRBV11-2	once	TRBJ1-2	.	CASSLLGNYGYTF	TGTGCCAGCAGCTTGCTTGGGAACTATGGCTACACCTTC
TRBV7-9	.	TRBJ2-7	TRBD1	CASSLTGGLDEQYF	TGTGCCAGCAGCTTAACAGGGGGCTTAGACGAGCAGTACTTC
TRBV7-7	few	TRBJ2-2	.	CASSRSASGTRTGELFF	TGTGCTAGCAGCCGCTCCGCATCCGGGACGCGAACCGGGGAGCTGTTTTTT
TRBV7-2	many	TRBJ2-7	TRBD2	CASSLDLAALYEQYF	TGTGCCAGCAGCTTAGATCTAGCGGCCCTGTACGAGCAGTACTTC
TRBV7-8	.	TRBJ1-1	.	CASSRGMNTEAFF	TGTGCCAGCAGCCGTGGGATGAACACTGAAGCTTTCTTT
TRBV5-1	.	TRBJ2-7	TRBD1	CASSFQGAPLEQYF	TGCGCCAGCAGCTTCCAGGGGGCTCCGTTGGAGCAGTACTTC
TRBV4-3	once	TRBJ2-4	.	CASSQDSTENIQYF	TGCGCCAGCAGCCAAGATTCGACAGAAAACATTCAGTACTTC
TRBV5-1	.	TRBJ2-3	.	CASSFGGLTDTQYF	TGCGCCAGCAGCTTCGGCGGTTTAACAGATACGCAGTATTTT
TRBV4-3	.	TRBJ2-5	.	CASSHVIKGPQETQYF	TGCGCCAGCAGCCACGTAATTAAGGGTCCCCAAGAGACCCAGTACTTC
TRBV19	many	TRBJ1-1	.	CASSSNTNTEAFF	TGTGCCAGTAGTTCGAACACGAACACTGAAGCTTTCTTT
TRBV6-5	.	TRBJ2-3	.	CASSDRVTQYF	TGTGCCAGCAGTGACCGGGTCACGCAGTATTTT
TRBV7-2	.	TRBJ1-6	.	CASSPRQESSYNSPLHF	TGTGCCAGCAGCCCCCGACAGGAGAGCTCCTATAATTCACCCCTCCACTTT
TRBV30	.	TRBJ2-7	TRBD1	CAWSVHRDRVDEQYF	TGTGCCTGGAGTGTACATCGGGACAGGGTGGACGAGCAGTACTTC
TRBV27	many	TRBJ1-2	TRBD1	CASSRQWDRGPHGYTF	TGTGCCAGCAGTCGCCAATGGGACAGGGGGCCCCATGGCTACACCTTC
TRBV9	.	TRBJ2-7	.	CASSVVPGFAYEQYF	TGTGCCAGCAGCGTAGTTCCGGGGTTCGCTTACGAGCAGTACTTC
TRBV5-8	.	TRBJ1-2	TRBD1	CASSHGPSRTGPRANYGYTF	TGTGCCAGCAGCCACGGGCCCTCCAGGACAGGGCCTAGAGCTAACTATGGCTACACCTTC
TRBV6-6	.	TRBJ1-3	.	CASRGALAGNTIYF	TGTGCCAGCAGAGGGGCCCTCGCTGGAAACACCATATATTTT
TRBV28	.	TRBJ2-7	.	CASSLGTGPIPFYEQYF	TGTGCCAGCAGTTTAGGTACGGGCCCCATCCCCTTTTACGAGCAGTACTTC
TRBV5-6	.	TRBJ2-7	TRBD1	CASSSGQLQYEQYF	TGTGCCAGCAGCTCGGGACAGCTACAGTACGAGCAGTACTTC
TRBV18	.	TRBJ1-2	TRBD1	CASSQSTGDYGYTF	TGTGCCAGCTCACAATCGACAGGGGACTATGGCTACACCTTC
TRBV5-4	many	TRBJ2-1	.	CASSPMEAGINNEQFF	TGTGCCAGCAGCCCGATGGAGGCGGGGATTAACAATGAGCAGTTCTTC
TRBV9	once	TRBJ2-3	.	CASSADPTGSTQYF	TGTGCCAGCAGCGCCGACCCCACGGGGAGTACGCAGTATTTT
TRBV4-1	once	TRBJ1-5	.	CASSQDRGSNQPQHF	TGCGCCAGCAGCCAAGATCGGGGGAGCAATCAGCCCCAGCATTTT
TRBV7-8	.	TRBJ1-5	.	CASSAHSLDSNQPQHF	TGTGCCAGCAGCGCACATTCATTGGATAGCAATCAGCCCCAGCATTTT
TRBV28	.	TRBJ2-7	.	CASSPPRTEWGEQYF	TGTGCCAGCAGTCCACCGCGCACGGAATGGGGAGAGCAGTACTTC
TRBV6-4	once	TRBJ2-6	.	CASSDSDSSGANVLTF	TGTGCCAGCAGTGACTCGGACAGCTCTGGGGCCAACGTCCTGACTTTC
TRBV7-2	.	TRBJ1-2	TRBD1	CASSLGGTGDYGYTF	TGTGCCAGCAGCTTAGGGGGGACAGGGGATTATGGCTACACCTTC
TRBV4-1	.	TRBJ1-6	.	CASEPGTKGNYNSPLHF	TGCGCCAGCGAGCCCGGGACAAAGGGAAACTATAATTCACCCCTCCACTTT
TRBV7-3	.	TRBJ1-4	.	CASRREAGHSIWGEKLFF	TGTGCCAGCAGGAGGGAGGCGGGTCACTCGATATGGGGTGAAAAACTGTTTTTT